A single T cell receptor (beta chain) is shown here with its context. Its antigen is not identified. RNA, at about 0.45 to 1 ug, was reverse transcribed with random hexamers. Amplification of TCR beta CDR3 across 54 Vbeta and 13 Jbeta was performed with immunoSEQ multiplex PCR. MiXCR, run by TCRdb on the immunoSEQ multiplex PCR reads, gives a single entry per CDR3 protein. The sample yields 130,000 or so distinct CDR3 sequences, roughly 95% seen once. The sample is drawn from a study of CD8 T cells in Susac syndrome. Study-wide results and limits: The study recognized that the number of individuals in its TCR sequencing and HLA analysis was relatively small.

The germline V gene has CDR1 MDHEN and CDR2 SYDVKM. The trim removed 5 bases at V and 3 bases at J, leaving 4 bases unmatched. This CDR3 spans 14 amino acids. TCR beta sequencing was performed on blood CD8+ and CD4+ T cells. Negative isolation yielded CD8+ and CD4+ T cells; FACS enriched TEMRA cells. What was sequenced was CD4+ T cells from PBMCs. The receptor's source is a human donor with multiple sclerosis. This chain joins TRBV28 and TRBJ2-7; 10 positions agree with TRBD2. The DNA for the CDR3 is TGTGCCAGCAGTCCTAGCGGGAGTCACTACGAGCAGTACTTC. As protein: CASSPSGSHYEQYF.